This is a list of T cell receptor beta chains from one sample in a study of T cell responses to AZD1222 COVID-19 vaccine. Clones were read by immunoSEQ multiplex PCR, and TCRdb kept only the in-frame ones, dropping some. The sample has about 160,000 clones; over 80% are singletons. The specimen comprised peripheral blood, sampled on day 0 of AZD1222 vaccination. The receptors come from an adult in good health. Each CDR3 is given without its conserved first and last residue. Fields, in order: V gene, J gene, CDR3 protein.

>TRBV30|TRBJ1-1
AWSVLEGEAF
>TRBV5-6|TRBJ1-1
ASSFASQEAF
>TRBV18|TRBJ1-4
ASSPGTGGAVAPNEKLF
>TRBV5-1|TRBJ2-5
ASSMTGAKETQY
>TRBV30|TRBJ1-1
AWSGWEAF
>TRBV10-3|TRBJ1-6
ATRGGSSYNSPLH
>TRBV7-8|TRBJ1-3
ASSATDTIY
>TRBV27|TRBJ1-5
ASSQSGQGMIQPQH
>TRBV6-1|TRBJ1-2
ASSDGTDVFGYT
>TRBV30|TRBJ1-2
AWTPQTGVGYT
>TRBV3-1/TRBV3-2|TRBJ1-1
ASSQERRGMNTEAF
>TRBV6-5|TRBJ1-1
ASSYEGSNTEAF
>TRBV18|TRBJ1-1
ASAPDGGNTEAF
>TRBV9|TRBJ1-1
ASSVSENTEAF
>TRBV5-4|TRBJ2-1
ASAHGRSGEQF
>TRBV5-1|TRBJ1-4
ASRRTGKSNEKLF
>TRBV7-2|TRBJ2-5
ASSLRPKQETQY
>TRBV24-1|TRBJ2-7
ATSARGRYEQY
>TRBV10-3|TRBJ2-1
AIVAAGGPYNEQF
>TRBV7-8|TRBJ1-4
ASSLRRVSNEKLF
>TRBV5-1|TRBJ1-2
ASSFNTGENGYT
>TRBV7-2|TRBJ2-7
ASSLPEVYEQY
>TRBV30|TRBJ1-1
AWSQRTEAF
>TRBV7-9|TRBJ2-6
ASSLDTGPGANVLT
>TRBV2|TRBJ1-5
ASSVSGVAQPQH
>TRBV28|TRBJ1-5
ASSPIRAAFEPFNQPQH
>TRBV5-4|TRBJ1-4
ASSARGAATNEKLF
>TRBV28|TRBJ1-3
ASSLARAGNTIY
>TRBV29-1|TRBJ2-1
SVLGLMLNEQF
>TRBV12-3/TRBV12-4|TRBJ2-4
ASSFTTENIQY
>TRBV28|TRBJ1-2
ASSLLRGPGYT
>TRBV5-1|TRBJ2-2
ASSLVQGWAGELF
>TRBV7-2|TRBJ2-2
ASSPRWGGAGGTGELF
>TRBV4-3|TRBJ2-7
ASSQEEGTGSYEQY
>TRBV11-2|TRBJ2-7
ASSLEGGGVISYEQY
>TRBV28|TRBJ2-1
ASEGGGGSYNEQF
>TRBV19|TRBJ1-1
ASSQGWGTEAF
>TRBV5-4|TRBJ2-7
ASSTKGGLYEQY
>TRBV7-3|TRBJ1-4
ASSSTGDRTNEKLF
>TRBV28|TRBJ1-5
ASSPPGPHQPQH
>TRBV6-1|TRBJ2-2
ASSESIGQGANGELF
>TRBV5-1|TRBJ2-2
ASSFGRAVGELF
>TRBV5-4|TRBJ2-2
ASRSHRGGTGELF
>TRBV2|TRBJ1-3
ASRITGGSGNTIY
>TRBV28|TRBJ2-1
ASMTAYTYNEQF
>TRBV4-1|TRBJ2-2
ASSHPGRQENTGELF
>TRBV6-4|TRBJ1-5
ASSAAYSNQPQH
>TRBV6-5|TRBJ2-1
ASSYSGRIGEQF
>TRBV19|TRBJ1-4
ASSNEGTGDEKLF
>TRBV5-8|TRBJ1-3
ASSKASSGNTIY
>TRBV7-9|TRBJ1-4
ASSSSRGGEKLF
>TRBV6-5|TRBJ1-5
ASRTGTRNQPQH